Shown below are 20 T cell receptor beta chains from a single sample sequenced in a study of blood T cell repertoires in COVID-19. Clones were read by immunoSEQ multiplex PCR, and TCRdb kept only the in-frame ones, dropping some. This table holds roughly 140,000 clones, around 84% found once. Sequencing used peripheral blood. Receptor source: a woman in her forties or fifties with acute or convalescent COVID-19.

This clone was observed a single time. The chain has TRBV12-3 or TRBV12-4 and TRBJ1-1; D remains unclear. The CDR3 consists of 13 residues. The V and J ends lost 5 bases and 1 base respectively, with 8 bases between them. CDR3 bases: TGTGCCAGCAGTGGCGACAAGAACACTGAAGCTTTCTTT. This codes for CASSGDKNTEAFF.

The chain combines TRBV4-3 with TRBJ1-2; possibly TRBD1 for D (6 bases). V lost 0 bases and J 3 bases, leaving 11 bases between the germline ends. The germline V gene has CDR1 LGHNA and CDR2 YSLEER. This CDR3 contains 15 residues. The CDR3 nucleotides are TGCGCCAGCAGCCAAGACTTGGGGGCAGACTATGGCTACACCTTC. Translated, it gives CASSQDLGADYGYTF.

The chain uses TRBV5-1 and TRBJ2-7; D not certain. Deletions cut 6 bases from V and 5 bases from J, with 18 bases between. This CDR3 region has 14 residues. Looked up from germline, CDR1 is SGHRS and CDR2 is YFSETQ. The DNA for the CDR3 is TGCGCCAGCACTCCCATCGTAGCAGCCCACGAGCAGTACTTC. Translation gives CASTPIVAAHEQYF. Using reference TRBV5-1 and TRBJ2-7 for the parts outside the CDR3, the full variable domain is KAGVTQTPRYLIKTRGQQVTLSCSPISGHRSVSWYQQTPGQGLQFLFEYFSETQRNKGNFPGRFSGRQFSNSRSEMNVSTLELGDSALYLCASTPIVAAHEQYFGPGTRLTVT.

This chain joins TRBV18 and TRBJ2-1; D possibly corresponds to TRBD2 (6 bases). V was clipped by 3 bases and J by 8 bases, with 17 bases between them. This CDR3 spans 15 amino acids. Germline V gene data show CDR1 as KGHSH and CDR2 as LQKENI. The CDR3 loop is CASSPGTPIVYEQFF. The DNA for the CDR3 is TGTGCCAGCTCACCCGGGACTCCCATAGTCTATGAGCAGTTCTTC.

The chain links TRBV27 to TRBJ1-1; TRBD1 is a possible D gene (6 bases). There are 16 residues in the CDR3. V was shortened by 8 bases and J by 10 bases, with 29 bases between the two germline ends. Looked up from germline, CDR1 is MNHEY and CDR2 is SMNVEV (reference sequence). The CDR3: CASGGETGRKVKGAFF. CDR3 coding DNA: TGTGCCAGCGGTGGGGAGACAGGCCGTAAAGTGAAGGGAGCTTTCTTT.

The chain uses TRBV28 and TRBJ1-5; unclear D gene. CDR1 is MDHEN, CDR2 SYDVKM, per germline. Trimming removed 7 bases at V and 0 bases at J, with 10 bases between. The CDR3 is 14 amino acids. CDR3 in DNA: TGTGCCAGCACTAGGGAGGTTAGCAATCAGCCCCAGCATTTT. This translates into CASTREVSNQPQHF.

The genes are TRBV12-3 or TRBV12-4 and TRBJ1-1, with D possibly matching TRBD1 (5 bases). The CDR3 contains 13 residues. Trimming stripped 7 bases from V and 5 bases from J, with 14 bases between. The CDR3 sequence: CASTPGQGTEAFF. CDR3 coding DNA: TGTGCCAGCACCCCGGGCCAGGGTACTGAAGCTTTCTTT.

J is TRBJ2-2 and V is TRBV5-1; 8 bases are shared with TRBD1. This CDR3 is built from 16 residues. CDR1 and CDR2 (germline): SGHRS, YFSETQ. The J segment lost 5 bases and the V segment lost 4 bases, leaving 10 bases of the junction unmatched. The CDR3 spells CASSKDRALMTGELFF. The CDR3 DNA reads TGCGCCAGCAGCAAGGACAGGGCCCTAATGACCGGGGAGCTGTTTTTT.

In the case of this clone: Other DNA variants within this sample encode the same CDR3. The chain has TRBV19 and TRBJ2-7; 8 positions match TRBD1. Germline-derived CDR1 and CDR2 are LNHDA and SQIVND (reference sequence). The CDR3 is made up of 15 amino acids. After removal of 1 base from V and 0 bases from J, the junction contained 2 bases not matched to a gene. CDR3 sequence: CASSIGDRGSYEQYF. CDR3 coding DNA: TGTGCCAGTAGTATAGGCGACAGGGGCTCCTACGAGCAGTACTTC.

The CDR3 DNA reads as TGTGCCAGCAGCCGAGACAGGGGGTATTCACCCCTCCACTTT. Encoded protein: CASSRDRGYSPLHF. The chain links TRBV3-1 (or the pseudogene TRBV3-2) to TRBJ1-6, with 9 positions matching TRBD1. The CDR3 is 14 amino acids. CDR1 and CDR2 (germline): LGHDT, YNNKEL (reference sequence). The V and J ends lost 4 bases and 8 bases, in that order; junction bases with no gene match: 3.

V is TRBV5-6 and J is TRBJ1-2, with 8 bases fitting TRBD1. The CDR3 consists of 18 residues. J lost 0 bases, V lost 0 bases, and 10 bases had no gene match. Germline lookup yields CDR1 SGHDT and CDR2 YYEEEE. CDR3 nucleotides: TGTGCCAGCAGCTTGGGAGCAGGGGGCTTGTTCGCTAACTATGGCTACACCTTC. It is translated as CASSLGAGGLFANYGYTF.

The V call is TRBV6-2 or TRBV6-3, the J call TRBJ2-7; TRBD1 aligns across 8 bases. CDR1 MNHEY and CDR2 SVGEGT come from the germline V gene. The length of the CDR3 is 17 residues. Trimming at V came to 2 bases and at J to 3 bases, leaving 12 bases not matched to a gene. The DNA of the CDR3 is TGTGCCAGCAGTTACCCCGGGACAGGCTATCGGGACTACGAGCAGTACTTC. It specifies CASSYPGTGYRDYEQYF.

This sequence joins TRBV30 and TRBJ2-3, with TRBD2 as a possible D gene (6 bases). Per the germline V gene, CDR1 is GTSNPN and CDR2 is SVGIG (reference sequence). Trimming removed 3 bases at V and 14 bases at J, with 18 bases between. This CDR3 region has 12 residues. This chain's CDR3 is CAWRGLGGYTYF. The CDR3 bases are TGTGCCTGGAGGGGGTTGGGGGGATATACGTATTTT.

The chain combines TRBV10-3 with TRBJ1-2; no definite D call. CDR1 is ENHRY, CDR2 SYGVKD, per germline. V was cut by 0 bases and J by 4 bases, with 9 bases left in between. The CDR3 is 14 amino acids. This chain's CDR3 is CAISESEDFYGYTF. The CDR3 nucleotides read TGTGCCATCAGTGAGTCTGAGGACTTCTATGGCTACACCTTC.

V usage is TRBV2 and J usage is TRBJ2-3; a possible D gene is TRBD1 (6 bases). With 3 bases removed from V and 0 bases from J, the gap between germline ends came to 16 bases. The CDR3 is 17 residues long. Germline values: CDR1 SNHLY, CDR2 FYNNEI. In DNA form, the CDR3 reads TGTGCCAGCAGTGAGTTCAGGGGTCTCCCCAGCACAGATACGCAGTATTTT. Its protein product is CASSEFRGLPSTDTQYF.

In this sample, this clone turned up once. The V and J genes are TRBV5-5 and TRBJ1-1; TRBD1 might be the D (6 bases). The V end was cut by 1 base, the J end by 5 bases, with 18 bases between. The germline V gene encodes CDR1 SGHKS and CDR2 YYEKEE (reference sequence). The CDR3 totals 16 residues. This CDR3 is CASSLIDQGRGTEAFF. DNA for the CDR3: TGTGCCAGCAGCTTGATAGATCAGGGGCGCGGGACTGAAGCTTTCTTT.

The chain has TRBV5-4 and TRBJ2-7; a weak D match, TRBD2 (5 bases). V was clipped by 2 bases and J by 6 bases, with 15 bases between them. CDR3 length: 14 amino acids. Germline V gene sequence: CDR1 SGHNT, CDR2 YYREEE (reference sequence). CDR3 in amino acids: CASSFLGSGSEQYF. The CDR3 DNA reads TGTGCCAGCAGCTTCCTTGGGTCGGGGAGCGAGCAGTACTTC.

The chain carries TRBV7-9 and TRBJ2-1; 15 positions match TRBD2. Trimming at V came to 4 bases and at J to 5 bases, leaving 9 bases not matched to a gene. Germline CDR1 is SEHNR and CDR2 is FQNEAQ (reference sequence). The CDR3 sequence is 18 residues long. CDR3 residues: CASSYRRTSGRVNNEQFF. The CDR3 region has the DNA TGTGCCAGCAGCTACCGAAGGACTAGCGGGAGGGTAAACAATGAGCAGTTCTTC.

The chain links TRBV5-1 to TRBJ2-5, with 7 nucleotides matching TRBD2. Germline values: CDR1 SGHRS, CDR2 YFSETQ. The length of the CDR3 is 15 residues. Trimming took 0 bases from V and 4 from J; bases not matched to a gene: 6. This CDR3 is CASSLVAGDGETQYF. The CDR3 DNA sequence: TGCGCCAGCAGCTTGGTTGCGGGGGACGGAGAGACCCAGTACTTC.

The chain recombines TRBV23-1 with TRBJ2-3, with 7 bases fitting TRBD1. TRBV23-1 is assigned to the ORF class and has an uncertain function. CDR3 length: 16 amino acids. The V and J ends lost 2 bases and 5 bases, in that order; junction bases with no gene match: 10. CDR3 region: CASSQRLQGFLDTQYF. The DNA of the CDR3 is TGCGCCAGCAGTCAACGACTACAGGGGTTTTTAGATACGCAGTATTTT.